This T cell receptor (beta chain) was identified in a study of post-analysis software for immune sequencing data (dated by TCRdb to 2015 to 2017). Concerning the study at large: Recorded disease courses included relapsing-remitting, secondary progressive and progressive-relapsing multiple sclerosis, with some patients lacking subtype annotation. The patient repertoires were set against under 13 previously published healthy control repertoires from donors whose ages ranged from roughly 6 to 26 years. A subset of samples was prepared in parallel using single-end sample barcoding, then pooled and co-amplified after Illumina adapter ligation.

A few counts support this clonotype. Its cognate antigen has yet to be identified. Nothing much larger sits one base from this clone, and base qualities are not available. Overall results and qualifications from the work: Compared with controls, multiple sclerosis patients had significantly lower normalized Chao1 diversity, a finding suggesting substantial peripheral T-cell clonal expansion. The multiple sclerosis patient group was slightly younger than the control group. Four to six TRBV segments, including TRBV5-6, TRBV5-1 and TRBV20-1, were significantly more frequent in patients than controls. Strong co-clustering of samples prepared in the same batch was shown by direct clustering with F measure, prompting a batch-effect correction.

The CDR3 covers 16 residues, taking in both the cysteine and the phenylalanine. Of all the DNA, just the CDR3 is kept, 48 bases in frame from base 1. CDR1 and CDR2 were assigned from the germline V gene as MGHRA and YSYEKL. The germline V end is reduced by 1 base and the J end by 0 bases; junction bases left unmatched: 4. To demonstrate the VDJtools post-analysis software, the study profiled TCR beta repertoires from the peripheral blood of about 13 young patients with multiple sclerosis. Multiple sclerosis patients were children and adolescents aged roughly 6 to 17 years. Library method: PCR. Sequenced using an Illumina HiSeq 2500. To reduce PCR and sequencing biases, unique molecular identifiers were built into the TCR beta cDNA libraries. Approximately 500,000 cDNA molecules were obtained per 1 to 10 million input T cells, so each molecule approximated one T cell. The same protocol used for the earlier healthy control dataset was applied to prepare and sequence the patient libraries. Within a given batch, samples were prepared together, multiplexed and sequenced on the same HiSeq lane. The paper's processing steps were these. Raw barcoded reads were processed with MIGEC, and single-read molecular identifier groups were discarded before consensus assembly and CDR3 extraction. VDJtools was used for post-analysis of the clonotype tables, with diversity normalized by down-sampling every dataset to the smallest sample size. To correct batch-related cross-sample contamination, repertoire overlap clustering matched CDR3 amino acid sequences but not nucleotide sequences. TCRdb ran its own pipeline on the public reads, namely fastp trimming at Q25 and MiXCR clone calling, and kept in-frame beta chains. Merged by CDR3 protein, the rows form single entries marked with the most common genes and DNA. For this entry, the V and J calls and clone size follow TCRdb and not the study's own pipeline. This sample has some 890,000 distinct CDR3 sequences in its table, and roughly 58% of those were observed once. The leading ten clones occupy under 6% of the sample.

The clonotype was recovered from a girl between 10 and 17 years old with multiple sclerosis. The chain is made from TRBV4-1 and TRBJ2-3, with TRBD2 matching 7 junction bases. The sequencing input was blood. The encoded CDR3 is CASSQVRGVSTDTQYF. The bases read TGCGCCAGCAGCCAAGTACGGGGGGTGAGCACAGATACGCAGTATTTT.